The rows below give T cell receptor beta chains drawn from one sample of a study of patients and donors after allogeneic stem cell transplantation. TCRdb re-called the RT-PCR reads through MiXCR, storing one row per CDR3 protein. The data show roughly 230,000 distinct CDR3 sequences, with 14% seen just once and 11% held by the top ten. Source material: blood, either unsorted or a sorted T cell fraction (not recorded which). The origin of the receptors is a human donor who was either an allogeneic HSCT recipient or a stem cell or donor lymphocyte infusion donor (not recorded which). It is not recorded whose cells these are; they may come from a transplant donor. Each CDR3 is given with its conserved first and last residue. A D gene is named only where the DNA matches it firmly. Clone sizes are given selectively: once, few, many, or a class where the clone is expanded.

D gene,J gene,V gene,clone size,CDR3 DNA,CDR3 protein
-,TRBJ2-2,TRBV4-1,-,TGCGCCAGCAGCCAAGAGGCACTCGGCGCGAACACCGGGGAGCTGTTTTTT,CASSQEALGANTGELFF
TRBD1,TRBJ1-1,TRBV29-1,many,TGCAGCGTCCTGGGACAGGGCGAAGCTTTCTTT,CSVLGQGEAFF
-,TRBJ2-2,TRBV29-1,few,TGCAGCGTCGGGCTGTGGAACACCGGGGAGCTGTTTTTT,CSVGLWNTGELFF
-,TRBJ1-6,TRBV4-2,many,TGTGCCAGCAGAAGGGAGGTGGCCTCCTATAATTCACCCCTCCACTTT,CASRREVASYNSPLHF
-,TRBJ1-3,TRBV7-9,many,TGTGCCAGCATCAGTAACCTGTCTGGAAACACCATATATTTT,CASISNLSGNTIYF
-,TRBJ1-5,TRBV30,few,TGTGCCTGGACTCCAGGGGACTACTATAGCAATCAGCCCCAGCATTTT,CAWTPGDYYSNQPQHF
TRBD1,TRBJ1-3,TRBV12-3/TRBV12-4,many,TGTGCCAGCAGTTTAGACGGGACAGTCGGAAACACCATATATTTT,CASSLDGTVGNTIYF
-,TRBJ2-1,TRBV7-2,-,TGTGCCAGCAGCTTAGAATCGGGGGCCTCCAATGAGCAGTTCTTC,CASSLESGASNEQFF
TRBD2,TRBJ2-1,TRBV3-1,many,TGTGCCAGCAGCCGAATAGGCGGGAGGGCCCCAAATGAGCAGTTCTTC,CASSRIGGRAPNEQFF
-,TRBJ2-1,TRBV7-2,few,TGTGCCAGCAGCCCCGCCGGGGCGGGGTACAATGAGCAGTTCTTC,CASSPAGAGYNEQFF
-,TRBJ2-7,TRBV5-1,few,TGCGCCAGCAGCTTGGGCCGGGGCGAGCAGTACTTC,CASSLGRGEQYF
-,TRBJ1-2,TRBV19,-,TGTGCCAGTACCCTAGCGCGGGGCTATGGCTACACCTTC,CASTLARGYGYTF
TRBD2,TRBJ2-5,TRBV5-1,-,TGCGCCAGCAGCCCCGGGGGGGGCCCCCAAGAGACCCAGTACTTC,CASSPGGGPQETQYF
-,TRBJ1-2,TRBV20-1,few,TGCAGTGGGGAATCAGGGTCCTATGGCTACACCTTC,CSGESGSYGYTF
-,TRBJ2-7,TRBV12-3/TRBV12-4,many,TGTGCCAGCAGTTTATCTTTTGCCCGGGACAACTCCTACGAGCAGTACTTC,CASSLSFARDNSYEQYF
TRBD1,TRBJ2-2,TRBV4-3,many,TGCGCCAGCAGCTTCGACAGGGAAATTATGTTAAACACCGGGGAGCTGTTTTTT,CASSFDREIMLNTGELFF